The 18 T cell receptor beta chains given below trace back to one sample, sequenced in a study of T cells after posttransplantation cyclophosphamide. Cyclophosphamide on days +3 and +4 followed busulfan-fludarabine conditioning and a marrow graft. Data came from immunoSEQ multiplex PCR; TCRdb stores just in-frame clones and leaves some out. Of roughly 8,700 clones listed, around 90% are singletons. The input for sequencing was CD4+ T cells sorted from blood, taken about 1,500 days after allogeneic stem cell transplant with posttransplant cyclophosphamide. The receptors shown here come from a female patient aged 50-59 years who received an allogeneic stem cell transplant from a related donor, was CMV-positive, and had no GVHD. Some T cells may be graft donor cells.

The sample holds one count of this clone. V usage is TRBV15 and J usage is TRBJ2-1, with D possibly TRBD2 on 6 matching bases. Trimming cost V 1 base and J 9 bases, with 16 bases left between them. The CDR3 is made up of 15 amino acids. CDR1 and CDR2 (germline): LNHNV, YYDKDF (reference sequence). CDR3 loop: CATSRALTWGGEQFF. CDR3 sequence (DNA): TGTGCCACCAGCAGAGCGTTAACATGGGGAGGTGAGCAGTTCTTC.

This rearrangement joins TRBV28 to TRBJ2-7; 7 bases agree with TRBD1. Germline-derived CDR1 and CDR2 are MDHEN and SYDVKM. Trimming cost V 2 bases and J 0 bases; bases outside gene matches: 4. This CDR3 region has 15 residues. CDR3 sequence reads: CASSLPGQISYEQYF. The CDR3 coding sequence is TGTGCCAGCAGTTTACCGGGACAGATCTCCTACGAGCAGTACTTC.

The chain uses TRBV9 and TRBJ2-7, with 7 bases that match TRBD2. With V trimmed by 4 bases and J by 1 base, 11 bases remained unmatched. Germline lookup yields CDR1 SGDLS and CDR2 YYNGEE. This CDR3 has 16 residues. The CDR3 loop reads CASSREVSSVSYEQYF. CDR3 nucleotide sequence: TGTGCCAGCAGCCGGGAGGTGTCTAGCGTATCCTACGAGCAGTACTTC.

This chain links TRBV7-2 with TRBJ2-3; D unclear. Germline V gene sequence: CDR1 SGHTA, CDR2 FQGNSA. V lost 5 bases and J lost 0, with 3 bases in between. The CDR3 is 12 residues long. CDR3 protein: CASSPSTDTQYF. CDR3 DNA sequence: TGTGCCAGCAGCCCTAGCACAGATACGCAGTATTTT.

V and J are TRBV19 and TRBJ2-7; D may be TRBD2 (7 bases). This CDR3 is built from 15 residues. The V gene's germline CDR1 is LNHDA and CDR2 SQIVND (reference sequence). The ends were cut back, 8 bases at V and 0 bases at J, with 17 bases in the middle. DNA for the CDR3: TGTGCCAGTCGCCATTCGGGGGGCAGCTCCTACGAGCAGTACTTC. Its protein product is CASRHSGGSSYEQYF. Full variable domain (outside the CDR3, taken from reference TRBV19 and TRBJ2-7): DGGITQSPKYLFRKEGQNVTLSCEQNLNHDAMYWYRQDPGQGLRLIYYSQIVNDFQKGDIAEGYSVSREKKESFPLTVTSAQKNPTAFYLCASRHSGGSSYEQYFGPGTRLTVT.

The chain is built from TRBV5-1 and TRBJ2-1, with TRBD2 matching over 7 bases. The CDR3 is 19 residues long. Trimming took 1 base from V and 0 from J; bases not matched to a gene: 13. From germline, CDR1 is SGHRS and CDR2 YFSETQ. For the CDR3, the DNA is TGCGCCAGCAGCTTGTACGGGTGGACTCGCGGGAGCTCCTACAATGAGCAGTTCTTC. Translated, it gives CASSLYGWTRGSSYNEQFF.

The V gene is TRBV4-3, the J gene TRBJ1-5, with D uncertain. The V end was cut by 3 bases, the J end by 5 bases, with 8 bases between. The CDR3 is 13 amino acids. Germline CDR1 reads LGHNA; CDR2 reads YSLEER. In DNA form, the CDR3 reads TGCGCCAGCAGCCAGCGCGGCGATCAGCCCCAGCATTTT. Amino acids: CASSQRGDQPQHF.

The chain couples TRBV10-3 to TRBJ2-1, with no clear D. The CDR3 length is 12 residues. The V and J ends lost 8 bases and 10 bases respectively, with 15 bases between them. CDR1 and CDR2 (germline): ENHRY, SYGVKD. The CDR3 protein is CAIRGKVGEQFF. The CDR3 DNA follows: TGTGCCATCCGCGGCAAGGTAGGCGAGCAGTTCTTC.

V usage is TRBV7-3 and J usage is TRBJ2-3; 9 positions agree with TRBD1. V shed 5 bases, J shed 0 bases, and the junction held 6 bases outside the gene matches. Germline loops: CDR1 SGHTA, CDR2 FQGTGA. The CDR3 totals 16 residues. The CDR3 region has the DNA TGTGCCAGCAGCCCAAACAGGGGGCCCAGCACAGATACGCAGTATTTT. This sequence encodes CASSPNRGPSTDTQYF. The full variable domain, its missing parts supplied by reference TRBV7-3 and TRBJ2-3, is GAGVSQTPSNKVTEKGKYVELRCDPISGHTALYWYRQSLGQGPEFLIYFQGTGAADDSGLPNDRFFAVRPEGSVSTLKIQRTERGDSAVYLCASSPNRGPSTDTQYFGPGTRLTVL.

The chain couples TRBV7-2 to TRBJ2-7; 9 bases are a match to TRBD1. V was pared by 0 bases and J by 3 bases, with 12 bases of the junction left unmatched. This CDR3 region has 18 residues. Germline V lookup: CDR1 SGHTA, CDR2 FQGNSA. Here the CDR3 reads CASSLAGVGQGSRYEQYF. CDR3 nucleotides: TGTGCCAGCAGCTTAGCGGGGGTGGGACAGGGTTCCCGCTACGAGCAGTACTTC. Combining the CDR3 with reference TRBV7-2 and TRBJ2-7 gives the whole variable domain GAGVSQSPSNKVTEKGKDVELRCDPISGHTALYWYRQSLGQGLEFLIYFQGNSAPDKSGLPSDRFSAERTGGSVSTLTIQRTQQEDSAVYLCASSLAGVGQGSRYEQYFGPGTRLTVT.

The CDR3 nucleotides are TGTGCCAGCAGCGTTCCCCCTTTCGACGGGGGCACCGGGGAGCTGTTTTTT. The encoded protein is CASSVPPFDGGTGELFF. This chain joins TRBV7-3 and TRBJ2-2; possibly TRBD2 for D (6 bases). V lost 5 bases and J lost 4, with 20 bases in between. This CDR3 region has 17 residues. In germline, CDR1 is SGHTA, CDR2 FQGTGA.

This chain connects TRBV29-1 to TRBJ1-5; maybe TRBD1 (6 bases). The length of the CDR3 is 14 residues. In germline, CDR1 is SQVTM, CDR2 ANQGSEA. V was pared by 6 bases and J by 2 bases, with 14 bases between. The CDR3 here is CSVVPGAGNQPQHF. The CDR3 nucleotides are TGCAGCGTGGTCCCAGGGGCGGGCAATCAGCCCCAGCATTTT.

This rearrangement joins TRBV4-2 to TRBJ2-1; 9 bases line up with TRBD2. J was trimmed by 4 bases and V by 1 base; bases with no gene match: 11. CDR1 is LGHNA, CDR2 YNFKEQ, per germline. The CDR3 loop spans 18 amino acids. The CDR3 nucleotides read TGTGCCAGCAGCCAAGGCCCAGCTCTAGCGGGGCTGTACAATGAGCAGTTCTTC. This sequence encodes CASSQGPALAGLYNEQFF.

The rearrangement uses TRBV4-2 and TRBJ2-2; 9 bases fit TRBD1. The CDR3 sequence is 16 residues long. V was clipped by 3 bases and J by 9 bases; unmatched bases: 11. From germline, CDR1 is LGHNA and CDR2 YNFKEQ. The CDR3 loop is CASSQSTGGATRELFF. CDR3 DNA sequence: TGTGCCAGCAGCCAGTCTACAGGGGGCGCGACCCGGGAGCTGTTTTTT.

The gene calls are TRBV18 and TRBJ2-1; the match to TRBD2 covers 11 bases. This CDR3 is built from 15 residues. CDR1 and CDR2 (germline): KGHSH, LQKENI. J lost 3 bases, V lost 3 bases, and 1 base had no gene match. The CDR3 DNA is TGTGCCAGCTCACCGACTAGCGGGGACTACAATGAGCAGTTCTTC. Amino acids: CASSPTSGDYNEQFF.

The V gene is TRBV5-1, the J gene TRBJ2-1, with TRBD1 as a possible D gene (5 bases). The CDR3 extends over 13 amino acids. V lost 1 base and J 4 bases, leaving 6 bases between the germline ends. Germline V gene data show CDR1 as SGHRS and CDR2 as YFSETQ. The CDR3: CASSLNRYNEQFF. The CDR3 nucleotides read TGCGCCAGCAGCTTGAACAGGTACAATGAGCAGTTCTTC.

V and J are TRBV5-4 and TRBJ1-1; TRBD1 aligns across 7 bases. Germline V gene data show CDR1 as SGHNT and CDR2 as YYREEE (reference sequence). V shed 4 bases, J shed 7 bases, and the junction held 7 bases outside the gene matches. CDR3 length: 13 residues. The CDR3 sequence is CASSHEQGSEAFF. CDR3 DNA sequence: TGTGCCAGCAGCCATGAACAGGGGAGTGAAGCTTTCTTT.

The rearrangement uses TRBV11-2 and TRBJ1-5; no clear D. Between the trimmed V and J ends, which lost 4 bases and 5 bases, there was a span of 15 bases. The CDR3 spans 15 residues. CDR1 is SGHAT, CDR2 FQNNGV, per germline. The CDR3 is CASSSGLSGYQPQHF. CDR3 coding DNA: TGTGCCAGCAGCTCAGGCTTATCAGGATATCAGCCCCAGCATTTT. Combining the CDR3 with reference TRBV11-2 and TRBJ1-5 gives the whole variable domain EAGVAQSPRYKIIEKRQSVAFWCNPISGHATLYWYQQILGQGPKLLIQFQNNGVVDDSQLPKDRFSAERLKGVDSTLKIQPAKLEDSAVYLCASSSGLSGYQPQHFGDGTRLSIL.